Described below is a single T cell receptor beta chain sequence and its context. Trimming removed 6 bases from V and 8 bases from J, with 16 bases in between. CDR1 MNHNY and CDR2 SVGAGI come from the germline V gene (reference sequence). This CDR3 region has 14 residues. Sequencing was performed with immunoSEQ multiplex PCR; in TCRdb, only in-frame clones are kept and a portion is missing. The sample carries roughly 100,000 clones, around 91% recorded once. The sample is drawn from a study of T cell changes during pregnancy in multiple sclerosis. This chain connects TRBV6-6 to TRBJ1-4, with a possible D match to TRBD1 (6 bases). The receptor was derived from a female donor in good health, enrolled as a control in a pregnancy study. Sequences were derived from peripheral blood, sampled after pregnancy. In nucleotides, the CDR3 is TGTGCCAGCAGCCGATCAGGGGAGGGCGAAAAACTGTTTTTT. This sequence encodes CASSRSGEGEKLFF.